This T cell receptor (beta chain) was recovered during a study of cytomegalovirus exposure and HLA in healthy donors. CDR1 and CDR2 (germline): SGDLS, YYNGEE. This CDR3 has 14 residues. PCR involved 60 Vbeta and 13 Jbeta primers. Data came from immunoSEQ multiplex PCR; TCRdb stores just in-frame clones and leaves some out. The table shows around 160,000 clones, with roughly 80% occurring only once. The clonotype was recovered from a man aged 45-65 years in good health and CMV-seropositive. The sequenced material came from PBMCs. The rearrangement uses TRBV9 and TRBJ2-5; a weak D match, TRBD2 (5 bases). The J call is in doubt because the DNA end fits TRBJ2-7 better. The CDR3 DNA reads TGTGCCAGCAGAGAAAACGGGGAGAGGTACGAGCAGTACTTC. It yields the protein CASRENGERYEQYF.